The entry below gives a single T cell receptor beta chain sequence along with its context. The CDR3 has 18 amino acids. The sample comes from a study of T cell changes during pregnancy in multiple sclerosis. The repertoire was sequenced with immunoSEQ multiplex PCR; TCRdb's copy has only in-frame clones and lacks some. The table records tens of thousands of clones, about 92% of them present only once. This material consisted of CD4+ T cells from peripheral blood mononuclear cells, taken in the second trimester of pregnancy. The sequence was collected from a female donor with multiple sclerosis, enrolled in a pregnancy study. The chain links TRBV1 to TRBJ2-1; the table's D call, TRBD2, was not checked against the DNA. TRBV1 is a documented pseudogene. The CDR3 spells CTSSHLLLAGGLYNEQFF. The CDR3 nucleotides are TGCACCAGCAGCCACCTCTTACTAGCGGGAGGTTTGTACAATGAGCAGTTCTTC.